The rows below give T cell receptor beta chains drawn from one sample of a study of control samples from healthy donors and cancer patients. Repertoires were generated with immunoSEQ multiplex PCR, while TCRdb's copy carries only in-frame clones and drops some. Of more than 100,000 clones detected, about nine tenths appear once; the ten largest clones hold 3% to 4%. Sequencing input: blood. These receptors all come from a man aged 35 to 55 in good health. Each CDR3 is given with its conserved first and last residue. D genes are given only for firm matches. Rows give clone size only sometimes, using once, few, many, or a class for an expanded clone.

TRBD2,TRBJ2-1,TRBV9,once,TGTGCCAGCAGCGTAGCGGGGGCTAGCGGGGGGGCGAATGAGCAGTTCTTC,CASSVAGASGGANEQFF
.,TRBJ1-3,TRBV5-6,.,TGTGCCAGCAGCTTTCCCGCAACCTCAACAGGAAACACCATATATTTT,CASSFPATSTGNTIYF
.,TRBJ1-1,TRBV7-9,.,TGTGCCAGCAGCACGACAGTGAACACTGAAGCTTTCTTT,CASSTTVNTEAFF
.,TRBJ1-3,TRBV3-1/TRBV3-2,.,TGTGCCAGCAGCCAAGATCAAGGCTCTGGAAACACCATATATTTT,CASSQDQGSGNTIYF
.,TRBJ2-4,TRBV10-2,.,TGCGCCAGCAGTGAGTCGGGCCTTGGGGCCAAAAACATTCAGTACTTC,CASSESGLGAKNIQYF
.,TRBJ1-3,TRBV6-5,.,TGTGCCAGCGGAAGGGACACTGGAAACACCATATATTTT,CASGRDTGNTIYF
.,TRBJ2-7,TRBV18,.,TGTGCCAGCTCATACATTCAGGGCTACGAGCAGTACTTC,CASSYIQGYEQYF
.,TRBJ2-7,TRBV21-1,.,TGTGCCAGCATCTTAGAGGTGATTACAGGGGATTATTACGAGCAGTACTTC,CASILEVITGDYYEQYF
TRBD1,TRBJ2-3,TRBV24-1,.,TGTGCCACCGGGGGGACAGGGTTAACAGATACGCAGTATTTT,CATGGTGLTDTQYF
.,TRBJ1-3,TRBV24-1,.,TGTGCCACCAGTGACCCCGGGGAGGGCTCCGGAAACACCATATATTTT,CATSDPGEGSGNTIYF
.,TRBJ1-3,TRBV5-4,.,TGTGCCAGCAGCACGGGGGGTGGAGGGTTCTCTGGAAACACCATATATTTT,CASSTGGGGFSGNTIYF
.,TRBJ1-3,TRBV4-1,.,TGCGCCAGCAGCCTGACACTAGGAAACACCATATATTTT,CASSLTLGNTIYF
.,TRBJ2-2,TRBV5-1,.,TGCGCCAGCAGCTCCCTGGGAACGGGGACGGCCGGGGAGCTGTTTTTT,CASSSLGTGTAGELFF
.,TRBJ2-3,TRBV7-9,.,TGTGCCAGCAGATCCCGAAGGGTCGGGGGGCATCCCACAGATACGCAGTATTTT,CASRSRRVGGHPTDTQYF
TRBD1,TRBJ2-5,TRBV2,.,TGTGCCAGCAGTGGCCGCTCAGGGGGCGCACGGGAGACCCAGTACTTC,CASSGRSGGARETQYF
TRBD1,TRBJ2-7,TRBV5-1,.,TGCGCCAGCAGCTTGGGAGGGACAGGGACGGGGGAGCAGTACTTC,CASSLGGTGTGEQYF
.,TRBJ2-3,TRBV24-1,.,TGTGCCACCAGTTGGGAGAACACAGATACGCAGTATTTT,CATSWENTDTQYF
.,TRBJ1-5,TRBV5-6,.,TGTGCCAGCAGCTTGAGTGTCCAGCAGCCCCAGCATTTT,CASSLSVQQPQHF
TRBD1,TRBJ2-1,TRBV7-3,once,TGTGCCAGCAGCTTAGACAGGGGGGGATACAATGAGCAGTTCTTC,CASSLDRGGYNEQFF
.,TRBJ1-2,TRBV7-8,.,TGTGCCAGCAGCTTATTTTTTTCAGAAGGGACTAATAGTGGCTACACCTTC,CASSLFFSEGTNSGYTF
.,TRBJ1-3,TRBV6-5,.,TGTGCCAGCAGTTCCAGAAGAGGGTCTGGAAACACCATATATTTT,CASSSRRGSGNTIYF
TRBD2,TRBJ2-3,TRBV9,.,TGTGCCAGCAGCGTAGAAAGAGGGACTAGCGGGGACCTTAGCACAGATACGCAGTATTTT,CASSVERGTSGDLSTDTQYF
.,TRBJ2-4,TRBV14,.,TGTGCCAGCAGCCTGTCGACCGGGACCCGAAAAAACATTCAGTACTTC,CASSLSTGTRKNIQYF
.,TRBJ1-1,TRBV5-1,.,TGCGCCAGCAGCTTGGCAGACCCGATATCGAACACTGAAGCTTTCTTT,CASSLADPISNTEAFF
TRBD1,TRBJ1-2,TRBV28,.,TGTGCCAGCAGTTTTATTGCAGGGGGCGGTATGCAAGGCTACACCTTC,CASSFIAGGGMQGYTF
.,TRBJ1-1,TRBV12-5,.,TGTGCTAGTGGATTGGCCCCCACTGAAGCTTTCTTT,CASGLAPTEAFF
.,TRBJ1-3,TRBV9,.,TGTGCCAGCAGCGGCTGGGGAAACACCATATATTTT,CASSGWGNTIYF
TRBD1,TRBJ2-1,TRBV18,.,TGTGCCAGCTCAGGGACAGGGGATGAGCAGTTCTTC,CASSGTGDEQFF
.,TRBJ2-2,TRBV9,.,TGTGCCAGCAGCGTAGTAAGCCTCACCGGGGAGCTGTTTTTT,CASSVVSLTGELFF
TRBD2,TRBJ2-1,TRBV19,.,TGTGCCAGTAGTATAGAGGCTAGCGGGGCCTACAATGAGCAGTTCTTC,CASSIEASGAYNEQFF
.,TRBJ2-1,TRBV2,.,TGTGCCAGCCGGGCAGACACCTCCTACAATGAGCAGTTCTTC,CASRADTSYNEQFF
.,TRBJ2-7,TRBV25-1,.,TGTGCCAGCAGTGGAGGCTACGAGCAGTACTTC,CASSGGYEQYF
TRBD1,TRBJ2-7,TRBV6-6,few,TGTGCCAGCAGCTCGGGACAGGGGATTTACGAGCAGTACTTC,CASSSGQGIYEQYF
.,TRBJ2-1,TRBV18,.,TGTGCCAGCTCACCACTTGAGCCAGGGGGGTACAATGAGCAGTTCTTC,CASSPLEPGGYNEQFF
.,TRBJ1-2,TRBV6-6,.,TGTGCCAGCTCCCTGGGGCCAGGGGCAAACTATGGCTACACCTTC,CASSLGPGANYGYTF
.,TRBJ1-3,TRBV25-1,.,TGTGCCAGCAGTAGACAGGCTGGAAACACCATATATTTT,CASSRQAGNTIYF
.,TRBJ2-5,TRBV4-3,.,TGCGCCAGCAGCCTCACCCCCCACGACAAAATTGAGACCCAGTACTTC,CASSLTPHDKIETQYF
.,TRBJ1-5,TRBV7-2,.,TGTGCCAGCAGCTTAGCGAGTAGCCCTAATCAGCCCCAGCATTTT,CASSLASSPNQPQHF
TRBD2,TRBJ2-5,TRBV4-2,.,TGTGCCAGCAGCCCTATAGCGGGGGGGCTGGAGACCCAGTACTTC,CASSPIAGGLETQYF
.,TRBJ2-7,TRBV29-1,few,TGCAGCGTTTCGCCCCGGGACAAAGCCTACGAGCAGTACTTC,CSVSPRDKAYEQYF
.,TRBJ2-5,TRBV30,.,TGTGCCGCGGAGGTTCCCGCAGGAGAGACCCAGTACTTC,CAAEVPAGETQYF
.,TRBJ2-4,TRBV9,.,TGTGCCAGCAGCGTAGGTCTCCTGAAGGGTGCCGACCTAGCCAAAAACATTCAGTACTTC,CASSVGLLKGADLAKNIQYF
.,TRBJ2-1,TRBV19,.,TGTGCCAGTACCTTGACGGTGAGCTCCTACAATGAGCAGTTCTTC,CASTLTVSSYNEQFF
.,TRBJ1-1,TRBV27,.,TGTGCCAGCAGTTTAGGACGGCCGAACACTGAAGCTTTCTTT,CASSLGRPNTEAFF
.,TRBJ1-2,TRBV6-5,.,TGTGCCAGCCAGGGATATGACTATGGCTACACCTTC,CASQGYDYGYTF
TRBD1,TRBJ1-2,TRBV28,.,TGTGCCAGCAGGGGGACAGGGCGCGATGGCTACACCTTC,CASRGTGRDGYTF
TRBD1,TRBJ2-1,TRBV5-1,.,TGCGCCAGCAGCTTGGAGGGGGCGTCCTACAATGAGCAGTTCTTC,CASSLEGASYNEQFF